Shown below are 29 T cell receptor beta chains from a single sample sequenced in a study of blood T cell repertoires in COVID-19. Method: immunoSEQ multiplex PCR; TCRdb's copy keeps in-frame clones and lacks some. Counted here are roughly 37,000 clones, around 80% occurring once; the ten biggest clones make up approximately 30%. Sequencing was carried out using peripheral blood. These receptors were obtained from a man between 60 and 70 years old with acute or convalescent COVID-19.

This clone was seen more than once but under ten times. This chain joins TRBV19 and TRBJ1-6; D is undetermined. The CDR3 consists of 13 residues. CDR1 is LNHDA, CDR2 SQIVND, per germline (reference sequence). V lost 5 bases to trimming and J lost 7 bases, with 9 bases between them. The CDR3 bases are TGTGCCAGTAGTCCCGAGAGAAATTCACCCCTCCACTTT. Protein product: CASSPERNSPLHF.

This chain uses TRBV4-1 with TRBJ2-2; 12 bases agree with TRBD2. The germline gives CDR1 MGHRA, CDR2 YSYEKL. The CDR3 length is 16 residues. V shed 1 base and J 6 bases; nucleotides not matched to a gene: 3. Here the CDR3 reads CASSQATSGSSGELFF. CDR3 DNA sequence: TGCGCCAGCAGCCAAGCGACTAGCGGGAGTTCCGGGGAGCTGTTTTTT.

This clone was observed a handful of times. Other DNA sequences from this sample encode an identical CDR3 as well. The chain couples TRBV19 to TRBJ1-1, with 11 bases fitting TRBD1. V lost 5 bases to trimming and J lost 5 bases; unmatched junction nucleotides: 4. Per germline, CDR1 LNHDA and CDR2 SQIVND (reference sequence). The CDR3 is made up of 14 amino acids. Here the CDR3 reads CASSSGTGGTEAFF. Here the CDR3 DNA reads TGTGCCAGTAGTTCAGGGACAGGGGGAACTGAAGCTTTCTTT.

CDR3 loop: CASEGAPNEKLFF. The DNA of the CDR3 is TGTGCCAGCGAGGGGGCACCTAATGAAAAACTGTTTTTT. V and J are TRBV28 and TRBJ1-4, with TRBD1 matching 7 bases. The germline V gene has CDR1 MDHEN and CDR2 SYDVKM. This CDR3 has 13 residues. J was trimmed by 3 bases and V by 8 bases; bases with no gene match: 3. Supplemented by reference TRBV28 and TRBJ1-4, the full variable domain reads DVKVTQSSRYLVKRTGEKVFLECVQDMDHENMFWYRQDPGLGLRLIYFSYDVKMKEKGDIPEGYSVSREKKERFSLILESASTNQTSMYLCASEGAPNEKLFFGSGTQLSVL.

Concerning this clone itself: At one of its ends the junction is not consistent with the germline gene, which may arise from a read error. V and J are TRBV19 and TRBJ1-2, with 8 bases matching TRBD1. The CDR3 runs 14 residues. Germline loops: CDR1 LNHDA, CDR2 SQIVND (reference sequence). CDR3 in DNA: TGTACCAGTAGCGGACAGGGACTAAACTATGGCTACACCTTC. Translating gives CTSSGQGLNYGYTF.

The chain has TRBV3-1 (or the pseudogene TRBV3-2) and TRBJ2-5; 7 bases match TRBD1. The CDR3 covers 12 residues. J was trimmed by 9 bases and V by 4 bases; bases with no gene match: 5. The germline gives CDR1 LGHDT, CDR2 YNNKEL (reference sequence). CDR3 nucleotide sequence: TGTGCCAGCAGCCCAGAGGGGGCAGCCCAGTACTTC. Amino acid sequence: CASSPEGAAQYF.

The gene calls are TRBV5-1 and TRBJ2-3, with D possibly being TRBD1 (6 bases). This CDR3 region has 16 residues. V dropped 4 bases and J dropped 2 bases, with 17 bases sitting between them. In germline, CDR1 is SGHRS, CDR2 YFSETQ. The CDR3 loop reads CASSVGVGHSTDTQYF. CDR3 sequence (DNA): TGCGCCAGCAGCGTAGGAGTGGGACATTCCACAGATACGCAGTATTTT.

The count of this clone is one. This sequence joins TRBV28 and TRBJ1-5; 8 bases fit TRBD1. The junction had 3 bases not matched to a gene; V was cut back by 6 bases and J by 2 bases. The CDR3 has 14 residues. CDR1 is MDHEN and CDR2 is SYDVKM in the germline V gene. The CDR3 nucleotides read TGTGCCAGCAGGGGACAGGTTCGCAATCAGCCCCAGCATTTT. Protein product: CASRGQVRNQPQHF. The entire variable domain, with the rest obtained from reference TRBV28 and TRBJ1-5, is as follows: DVKVTQSSRYLVKRTGEKVFLECVQDMDHENMFWYRQDPGLGLRLIYFSYDVKMKEKGDIPEGYSVSREKKERFSLILESASTNQTSMYLCASRGQVRNQPQHFGDGTRLSIL.

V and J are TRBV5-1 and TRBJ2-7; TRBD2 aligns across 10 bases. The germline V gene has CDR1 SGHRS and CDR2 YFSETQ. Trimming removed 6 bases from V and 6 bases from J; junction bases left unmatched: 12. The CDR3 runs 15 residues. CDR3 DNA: TGCGCCAGCACTAGGAGGAGCGGGAGGGGGTCCGAGCAGTACTTC. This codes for CASTRRSGRGSEQYF.

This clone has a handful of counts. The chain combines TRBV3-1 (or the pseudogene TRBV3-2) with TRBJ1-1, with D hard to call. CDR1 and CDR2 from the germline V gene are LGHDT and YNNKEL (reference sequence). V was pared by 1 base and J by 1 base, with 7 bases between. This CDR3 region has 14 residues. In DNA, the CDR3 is TGTGCCAGCAGCCAAGGGCGGAAGAACACTGAAGCTTTCTTT. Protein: CASSQGRKNTEAFF.

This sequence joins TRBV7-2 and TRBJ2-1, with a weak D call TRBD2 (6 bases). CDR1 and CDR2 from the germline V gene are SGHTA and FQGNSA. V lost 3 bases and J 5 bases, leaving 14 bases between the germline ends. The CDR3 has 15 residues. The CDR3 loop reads CASSFVGGVNNEQFF. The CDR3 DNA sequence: TGTGCCAGCAGCTTCGTGGGAGGCGTCAACAATGAGCAGTTCTTC.

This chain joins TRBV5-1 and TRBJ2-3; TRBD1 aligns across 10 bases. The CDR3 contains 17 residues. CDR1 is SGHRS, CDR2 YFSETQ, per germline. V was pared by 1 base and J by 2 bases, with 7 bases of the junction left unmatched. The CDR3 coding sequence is TGCGCCAGCAGCTTGTCCCCGGGACAGGGGATCACAGATACGCAGTATTTT. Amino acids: CASSLSPGQGITDTQYF.

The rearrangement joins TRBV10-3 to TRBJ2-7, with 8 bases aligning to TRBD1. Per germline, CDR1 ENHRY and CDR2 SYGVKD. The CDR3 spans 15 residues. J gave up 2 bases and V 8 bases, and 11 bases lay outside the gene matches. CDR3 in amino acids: CAIGKTGVIPYEQYF. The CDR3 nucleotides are TGTGCCATCGGTAAGACAGGGGTGATTCCCTACGAGCAGTACTTC.

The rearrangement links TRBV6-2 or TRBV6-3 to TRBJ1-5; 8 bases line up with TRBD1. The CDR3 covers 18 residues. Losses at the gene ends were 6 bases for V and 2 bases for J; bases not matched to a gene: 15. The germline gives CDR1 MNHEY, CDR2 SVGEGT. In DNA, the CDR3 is TGTGCCAGCAGCCTCAGGGGCAGGGGGCGAGAAGGCAATCAGCCCCAGCATTTT. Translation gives CASSLRGRGREGNQPQHF.

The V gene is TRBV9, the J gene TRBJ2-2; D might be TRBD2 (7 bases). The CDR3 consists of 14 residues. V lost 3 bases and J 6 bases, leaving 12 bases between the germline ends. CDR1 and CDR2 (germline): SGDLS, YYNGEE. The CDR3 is CASSAEGGPGELFF. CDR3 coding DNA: TGTGCCAGCAGCGCAGAGGGGGGGCCCGGGGAGCTGTTTTTT.

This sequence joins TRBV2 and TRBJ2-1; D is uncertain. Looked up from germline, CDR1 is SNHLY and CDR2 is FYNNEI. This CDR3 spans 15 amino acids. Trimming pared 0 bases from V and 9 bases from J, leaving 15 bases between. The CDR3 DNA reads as TGTGCCAGCAGTGAAGCGCTTCCTCGACGGGTTGAGCAGTTCTTC. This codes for CASSEALPRRVEQFF.

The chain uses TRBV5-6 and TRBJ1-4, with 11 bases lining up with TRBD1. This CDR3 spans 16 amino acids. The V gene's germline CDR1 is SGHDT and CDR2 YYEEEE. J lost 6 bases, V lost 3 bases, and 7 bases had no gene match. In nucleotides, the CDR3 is TGTGCCAGCAGCTCCGGACAGGGGGCGGTTGATGAAAAACTGTTTTTT. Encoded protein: CASSSGQGAVDEKLFF.

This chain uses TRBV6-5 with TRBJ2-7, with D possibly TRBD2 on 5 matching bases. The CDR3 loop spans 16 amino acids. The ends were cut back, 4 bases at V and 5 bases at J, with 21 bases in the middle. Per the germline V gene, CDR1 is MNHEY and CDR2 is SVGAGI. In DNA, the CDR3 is TGTGCCAGCAGTTTCGACTCTACTAGTAGATCGGACGAGCAGTACTTC. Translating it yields CASSFDSTSRSDEQYF.

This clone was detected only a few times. CDR3 residues: CASSLVLGRLAAWETQYF. The DNA of the CDR3 is TGTGCCAGCAGCTTAGTTCTGGGGCGACTAGCGGCCTGGGAGACCCAGTACTTC. This chain connects TRBV11-3 to TRBJ2-5, with 9 bases matching TRBD2. Germline loops: CDR1 SGHNT, CDR2 YENEEA. The CDR3 totals 18 residues. V lost 1 base, J lost 5 bases, and 14 bases stayed unmatched. The full variable domain, its missing parts supplied by reference TRBV11-3 and TRBJ2-5, is EAGVVQSPRYKIIEKKQPVAFWCNPISGHNTLYWYLQNLGQGPELLIRYENEEAVDDSQLPKDRFSAERLKGVDSTLKIQPAELGDSAVYLCASSLVLGRLAAWETQYFGPGTRLLVL.

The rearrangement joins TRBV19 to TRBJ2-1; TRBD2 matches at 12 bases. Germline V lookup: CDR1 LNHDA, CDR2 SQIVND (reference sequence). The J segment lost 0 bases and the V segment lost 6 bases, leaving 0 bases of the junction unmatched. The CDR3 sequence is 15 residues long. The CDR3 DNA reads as TGTGCCAGTAGGACTAGCGGGAGCTCCTACAATGAGCAGTTCTTC. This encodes CASRTSGSSYNEQFF.

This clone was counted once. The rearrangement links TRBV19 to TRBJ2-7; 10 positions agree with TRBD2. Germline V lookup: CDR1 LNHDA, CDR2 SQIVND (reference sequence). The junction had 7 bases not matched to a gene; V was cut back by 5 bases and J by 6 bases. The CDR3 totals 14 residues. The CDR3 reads CASSPTWTSGEQYF. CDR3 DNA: TGTGCCAGTAGTCCTACTTGGACTAGCGGCGAGCAGTACTTC. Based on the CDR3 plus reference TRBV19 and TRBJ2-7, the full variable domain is DGGITQSPKYLFRKEGQNVTLSCEQNLNHDAMYWYRQDPGQGLRLIYYSQIVNDFQKGDIAEGYSVSREKKESFPLTVTSAQKNPTAFYLCASSPTWTSGEQYFGPGTRLTVT.

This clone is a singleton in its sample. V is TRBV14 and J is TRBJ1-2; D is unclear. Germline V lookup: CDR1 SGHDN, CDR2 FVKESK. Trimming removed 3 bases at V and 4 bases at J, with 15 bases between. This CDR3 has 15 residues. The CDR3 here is CASSHDERAIYGYTF. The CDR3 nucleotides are TGTGCCAGCAGCCATGACGAGAGGGCTATCTATGGCTACACCTTC.

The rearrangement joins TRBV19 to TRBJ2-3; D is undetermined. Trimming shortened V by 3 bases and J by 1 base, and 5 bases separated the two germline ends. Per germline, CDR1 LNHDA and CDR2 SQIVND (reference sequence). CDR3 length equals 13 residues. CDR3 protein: CASSMAGTDTQYF. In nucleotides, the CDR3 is TGTGCCAGTAGTATGGCAGGCACAGATACGCAGTATTTT. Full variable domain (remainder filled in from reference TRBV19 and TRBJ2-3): DGGITQSPKYLFRKEGQNVTLSCEQNLNHDAMYWYRQDPGQGLRLIYYSQIVNDFQKGDIAEGYSVSREKKESFPLTVTSAQKNPTAFYLCASSMAGTDTQYFGPGTRLTVL.

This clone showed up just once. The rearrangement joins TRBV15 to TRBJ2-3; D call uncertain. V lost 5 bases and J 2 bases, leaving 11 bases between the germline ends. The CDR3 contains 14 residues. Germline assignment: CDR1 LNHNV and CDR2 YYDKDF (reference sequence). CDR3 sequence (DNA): TGTGCCACCAGCCCCGGAGCCTCCACAGATACGCAGTATTTT. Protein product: CATSPGASTDTQYF.

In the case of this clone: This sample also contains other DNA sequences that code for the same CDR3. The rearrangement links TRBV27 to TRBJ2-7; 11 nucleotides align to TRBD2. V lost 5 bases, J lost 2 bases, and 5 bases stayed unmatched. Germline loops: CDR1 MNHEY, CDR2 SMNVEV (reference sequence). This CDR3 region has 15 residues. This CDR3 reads CASSLGTSGTYEQYF. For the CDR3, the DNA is TGTGCCAGCAGTCTCGGGACTAGCGGAACCTACGAGCAGTACTTC.

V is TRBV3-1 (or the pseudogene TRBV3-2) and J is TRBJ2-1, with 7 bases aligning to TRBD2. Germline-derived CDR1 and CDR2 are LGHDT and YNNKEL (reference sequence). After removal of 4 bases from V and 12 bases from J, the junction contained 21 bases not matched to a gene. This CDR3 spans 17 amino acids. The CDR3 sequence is CASSPGQWDYLERGQFF. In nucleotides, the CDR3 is TGTGCCAGCAGCCCAGGTCAATGGGATTACCTTGAGCGGGGGCAGTTCTTC.

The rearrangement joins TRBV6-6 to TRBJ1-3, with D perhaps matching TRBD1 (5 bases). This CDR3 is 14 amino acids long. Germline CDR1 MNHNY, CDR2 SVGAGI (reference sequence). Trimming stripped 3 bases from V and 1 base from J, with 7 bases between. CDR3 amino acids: CASSYPGSGNTIYF. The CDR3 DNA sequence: TGTGCCAGCAGTTATCCAGGGTCTGGAAACACCATATATTTT.

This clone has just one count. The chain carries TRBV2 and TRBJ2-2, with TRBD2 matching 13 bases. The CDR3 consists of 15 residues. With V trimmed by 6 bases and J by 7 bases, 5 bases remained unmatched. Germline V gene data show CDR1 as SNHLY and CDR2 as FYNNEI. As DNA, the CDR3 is TGTGCCAGCAGCGGACTAGCGGGAGTAATCGGGGAGCTGTTTTTT. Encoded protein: CASSGLAGVIGELFF.

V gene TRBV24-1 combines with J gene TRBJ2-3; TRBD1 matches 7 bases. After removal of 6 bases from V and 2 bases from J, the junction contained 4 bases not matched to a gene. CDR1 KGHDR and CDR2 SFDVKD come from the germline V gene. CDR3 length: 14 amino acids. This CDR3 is CATSLGTVTDTQYF. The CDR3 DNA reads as TGTGCCACCAGTTTAGGGACAGTCACAGATACGCAGTATTTT.